This T cell receptor (beta chain) emerged from a study of regulatory T cells in long-lasting Graves disease (dated by TCRdb to the early 2020s). About the full investigation: In the newly diagnosed Graves' disease group, patients had been taking antithyroid drugs for less than 3 months. The study was registered as a clinical trial and conducted in China. A total of 35 or so samples were covered by TCR sequencing, comprising 13 persistent and 20 or so newly diagnosed Graves' disease patients. Peripheral blood TCR sequencing and RNA sequencing compared persistent Graves' disease patients with newly diagnosed Graves' disease patients. The research as a whole found: The small sample size was acknowledged by the authors as a limitation that may reduce accuracy. Persistent disease showed preferential use of TRBV28, TRBJ1-2 and TRBJ2-5, whereas newly diagnosed disease favored TRBV20-1 and TRBJ2-1. Only peripheral blood was studied, because thyroid tissue, the primary lesion, was inaccessible. Only the TCR beta chain was sequenced and analyzed. Compared with newly diagnosed patients, patients with persistent Graves' disease had lower TCR Shannon entropy and fewer highly expanded clones, which suggests clonal expansion. A larger number of public clonotypes was shared among persistent patients (more than 2,500) than among newly diagnosed patients (over 850).

This clonotype was seen many times. There is no known antigen for this receptor. Base qualities are not provided; no much larger clone lies one nucleotide away. The protocol used for the library was multiplex PCR. The sequencing machine was an Illumina HiSeq 4000. iRepertoire HTBI primers and Arm-PCR amplification of CDR3 regions were used to construct TCR beta libraries. Before sequencing, the PCR products underwent gel purification. Concerning the study's data processing: Across samples, 60 to 75 TRBV and roughly 15 TRBJ segments were identified and used for gene usage analysis of CDR3 amino acid clonotypes. COPE and FqMerger were used to merge filtered high-quality paired reads into contigs. BLAST was used to align contigs to the IMGT TRBV, TRBD and TRBJ reference genes, and CDR3 was defined following IMGT. Highly expanded clones were defined as clonotypes with a frequency above 0.1%. Repertoire diversity was measured by Shannon entropy, and V-J evenness by the Gini coefficient. A clonotype was considered public if more than one individual shared it. TCRdb reprocessed the public reads (quality trimming at Q25 with fastp, clone calling with MiXCR) and kept in-frame beta chains. Rows are unified per CDR3 protein, each entry keeping the most common DNA and genes. The V and J calls follow TCRdb's processing rather than the paper's. The table for this sample lists some 410,000 distinct CDR3 sequences; roughly 15% of them were counted only once. About 10% of the sample lies in the top ten.

In the germline V gene, CDR1 corresponds to SGHAT and CDR2 to FQNNGV. V and J are trimmed by 1 base and 3 bases, and the gene matches miss 14 bases of the junction. From cysteine to phenylalanine, the CDR3 is 20 amino acids long. Just the 60-base CDR3 DNA is kept, in frame starting at base 1. This specimen's time point label, interpreted: newly diagnosed GD, antithyroid drugs for less than 3 months. For both TCR sequencing and RNA sequencing, RNA was extracted from PBMCs using TRIzol. The diagnosis of Graves' disease was made according to American Thyroid Association guidelines. The patients came from an endocrinology department in Xi'an, China. Each patient gave roughly 10 milliliters of peripheral blood, collected in an EDTA anticoagulant tube. Ficoll Paque Plus density gradient separation was used to isolate PBMCs, and no further T cell sorting was performed. An Agilent 2100 Bioanalyzer and agarose gel were used to check RNA quality, and a NanoDrop 2000 was used to measure RNA concentration.

These data were also reused for a study on T cells in Graves' hyperthyroidism and ophthalmopathy. As the second study states: A patient counted as having stable Graves' hyperthyroidism if no progression to ophthalmopathy occurred over 18 months of follow-up. The hyperthyroidism patients were between 18 and 65 years old and newly diagnosed, with a disease duration of less than 2 months. The study excluded patients with uncontrolled infections, other autoimmune diseases, pregnancy or lactation. Diagnoses relied on clinical symptoms, serum thyroxine and TRAb, thyroid ultrasound and orbital computed tomography. The first round of RT-PCR for the TCR CDR3 was performed with the HTBI primer set and the Qiagen OneStep RT-PCR kit. Most expanded thyroid clonotypes (frequency above 0.001) were also detected in blood, a finding suggesting that blood repertoires may reflect thyroid immune responses. Ophthalmopathy was separated from stable hyperthyroidism by a 13 V-J signature model, with around 88% sensitivity and around 81% specificity obtained in cross-validation and 80%/75% obtained in testing. During validation, the model predicted progression to ophthalmopathy a median of roughly six months ahead of onset, with around 70% sensitivity and around 73% specificity. TCR V-J signatures able to tell the groups apart were searched for in a discovery cohort of 90 to 100 patients, of whom under 45 had Graves' ophthalmopathy and about 55 had stable Graves' hyperthyroidism. An independent validation cohort of around 19 hyperthyroidism patients and about 15 patients who later progressed to ophthalmopathy tested prospective prediction of ophthalmopathy. The roughly 90 discovery patients were divided at random into training and test sets in a 7:3 ratio. In roughly six Graves' hyperthyroidism patients, the study also compared T-cell repertoires from thyroid tissue with T-cell repertoires from blood. Following sampling, methimazole starting at 30 mg daily was given to hyperthyroidism patients, and high-dose intravenous methylprednisolone was given to ophthalmopathy patients. The libraries were constructed in a second round of multiplex PCR and then size-selected and purified. Libraries were sequenced paired-end with 100 bp reads on an Illumina HiSeq2000. SOAPnuke was used to process the raw data, removing reads that contained adapters or uncalled bases, had a mean Phred below 15, or lacked an exact match to the constant primer or identifier. COPE v1.2.5 was used to merge high-quality paired reads, and clonotypes were defined as unique nucleotide sequences. MiTCR v1.1 was used to align clonotypes to the IMGT TRBV, TRBD and TRBJ reference segments. Only V-J combinations with frequency above 0.0001, covering about 99% of repertoires, were analysed. The TCS score was defined as F50 (clonal expansion) divided by E x V (chaos), with BLOSUM62-based TCRdist calculated between CDR3 peptides within each V-J. Welch's t-statistics and random forest reduced around 520 V-J features to about 13, which were used in a naive Bayes classifier (R e1071). No statistical method was used to fix the sample size in advance, and group allocation was not hidden from the investigators. According to the paper, TCR Vbeta CDR3 sequencing was carried out on approximately 140 peripheral blood samples, which came from more than 40 ophthalmopathy, approximately 72 hyperthyroidism and approximately 17 progressor patients.

The chain uses TRBV11-2 and TRBJ2-7, with 14 central nucleotides matching TRBD2. The sample here was peripheral blood mononuclear cells (PBMCs), taken at new diagnosis, from a patient treated with antithyroid drugs. This receptor was taken from a woman aged 30 to 39 with Graves disease. Donor details come from another sample of the same person, matched by shared clones. The DNA reads TGTGCCAGCAGCTTAGCCAGACTAGCGGGAGGGCTTGGGGGGTTCTACGAGCAGTACTTC. Translated, this is CASSLARLAGGLGGFYEQYF.